What follows is one TCR beta chain and its context. TCRdb's table, derived via immunoSEQ multiplex PCR, lists solely in-frame clones and lacks some. The table has tens of thousands of clones, 80% to 95% seen once. V was pared by 7 bases and J by 0 bases, with 19 bases between. The CDR3 covers 18 residues. Per germline, CDR1 MNHEY and CDR2 SMNVEV (reference sequence). This sample was taken from a study of Tregs in tolerant kidney transplant recipients. The V and J genes are TRBV27 and TRBJ2-6; weak D call: TRBD2 (6 bases). This clonotype was obtained from a human donor who received a combined kidney and bone marrow transplant. The specimen was CD4+ T cells from blood, collected before the transplant. The CDR3 spells CASTISAGRSSGANVLTF. The CDR3 nucleotides are TGTGCCAGCACCATCTCGGCGGGACGGAGCTCTGGGGCCAACGTCCTGACTTTC. Full variable domain (missing parts from reference TRBV27 and TRBJ2-6): EAQVTQNPRYLITVTGKKLTVTCSQNMNHEYMSWYRQDPGLGLRQIYYSMNVEVTDKGDVPEGYKVSRKEKRNFPLILESPSPNQTSLYFCASTISAGRSSGANVLTFGAGSRLTVL.